What follows are 32 T cell receptor beta chains derived from one specimen sequenced in a study of blood T cell repertoires in COVID-19. Profiling relied on immunoSEQ multiplex PCR, and the TCRdb table lists in-frame clones only, not all of them. This table holds fewer than 60,000 clones, roughly 84% found once. Sequencing was performed on peripheral blood. These TCRs come from a woman of 80 years or more with acute or convalescent COVID-19.

The chain carries TRBV3-1 (or the pseudogene TRBV3-2) and TRBJ1-4, with D possibly matching TRBD1 (5 bases). The CDR3 is made up of 15 amino acids. Germline values: CDR1 LGHDT, CDR2 YNNKEL (reference sequence). With 3 bases removed from V and 8 bases from J, the gap between germline ends came to 16 bases. This chain's CDR3 is CASSHSDIVEEKLFF. The DNA of the CDR3 is TGTGCCAGCAGCCACTCGGACATTGTGGAAGAAAAACTGTTTTTT.

V and J are TRBV19 and TRBJ1-1; TRBD1 aligns across 10 bases. The CDR3 length is 15 residues. Germline-derived CDR1 and CDR2 are LNHDA and SQIVND (reference sequence). V shed 5 bases and J 3 bases; nucleotides not matched to a gene: 6. The CDR3 protein is CASSGNDRGHTEAFF. CDR3 coding DNA: TGTGCCAGTAGTGGCAACGACAGGGGGCACACTGAAGCTTTCTTT.

This chain links TRBV3-1 (or the pseudogene TRBV3-2) with TRBJ1-3; 8 nucleotides agree with TRBD1. CDR3 size: 16 residues. The trim removed 2 bases at V and 1 base at J, leaving 4 bases unmatched. The V gene's germline CDR1 is LGHDT and CDR2 YNNKEL (reference sequence). The CDR3 DNA follows: TGTGCCAGCAGCCAAAGACAGGGGAGATCTGGAAACACCATATATTTT. Translated: CASSQRQGRSGNTIYF.

V and J are TRBV2 and TRBJ1-2; no definite D call. Germline V gene lookup returns CDR1 SNHLY and CDR2 FYNNEI. Between the trimmed V and J ends, which lost 4 bases and 4 bases, there was a span of 10 bases. This CDR3 is 13 amino acids long. In DNA form, the CDR3 reads TGTGCCAGCAGTGCTGGCCTCCCCTATGGCTACACCTTC. It is translated as CASSAGLPYGYTF.

The chain recombines TRBV18 with TRBJ1-3; 7 bases align to TRBD1. The V and J ends lost 3 bases and 0 bases, in that order; junction bases with no gene match: 5. CDR3 length equals 16 residues. The germline V gene encodes CDR1 KGHSH and CDR2 LQKENI. CDR3 sequence reads: CASSPRTGSSGNTIYF. CDR3 in DNA: TGTGCCAGCTCACCGCGGACAGGTTCCTCTGGAAACACCATATATTTT.

J is TRBJ1-1 and V is TRBV5-1; TRBD1 matches at 7 bases. V lost 3 bases, J lost 3 bases, and 2 bases stayed unmatched. The CDR3 has 13 residues. Germline V gives CDR1 SGHRS, CDR2 YFSETQ. The CDR3 nucleotides are TGCGCCAGCAGCTCACAGGGGCACACTGAAGCTTTCTTT. Translating it yields CASSSQGHTEAFF.

CDR3: CASSPFGGKGEEKLFF. In DNA form, the CDR3 reads TGTGCCAGCAGTCCGTTCGGGGGGAAGGGGGAAGAAAAACTGTTTTTT. V gene TRBV27 combines with J gene TRBJ1-4, with D perhaps TRBD1 (6 bases). CDR1 and CDR2 from the germline V gene are MNHEY and SMNVEV (reference sequence). The germline V and J ends were trimmed by 5 bases and 8 bases, with 21 bases remaining between them. This CDR3 is 16 amino acids long.

The genes are TRBV3-1 (or the pseudogene TRBV3-2) and TRBJ1-2; 10 positions match TRBD1. The J segment lost 3 bases and the V segment lost 1 base, leaving 2 bases of the junction unmatched. CDR1 is LGHDT and CDR2 is YNNKEL in the germline V gene (reference sequence). This CDR3 has 15 residues. CDR3 sequence (DNA): TGTGCCAGCAGCCAAGGACAGGGGGCCTACTATGGCTACACCTTC. It codes for CASSQGQGAYYGYTF.

The gene calls are TRBV5-4 and TRBJ1-2, with TRBD1 as a possible D gene (6 bases). The CDR3 is 12 residues long. Germline loops: CDR1 SGHNT, CDR2 YYREEE (reference sequence). Trimming cost V 0 bases and J 8 bases, with 8 bases left between them. DNA of the CDR3: TGTGCCAGCAGCTTGGACAGGGTCGGCTACACCTTC. Its protein is CASSLDRVGYTF.

A single count supports this clone. This rearrangement joins TRBV15 to TRBJ1-4; D is unresolved. Trimming removed 3 bases from V and 5 bases from J, with 7 bases in between. CDR1 is LNHNV and CDR2 is YYDKDF in the germline V gene (reference sequence). The CDR3 has 13 amino acids. CDR3 protein: CATSRRVNEKLFF. In DNA, the CDR3 is TGTGCCACCAGCAGGCGTGTCAATGAAAAACTGTTTTTT.

V and J are TRBV5-4 and TRBJ1-2; D is possibly TRBD1 (6 bases). The CDR3 runs to 15 residues. Germline V gene sequence: CDR1 SGHNT, CDR2 YYREEE (reference sequence). The V end was cut by 0 bases, the J end by 5 bases, with 14 bases between. The CDR3 spells CASSLVKQGHYGYTF. CDR3 coding DNA: TGTGCCAGCAGCTTGGTTAAGCAGGGGCATTATGGCTACACCTTC.

The rearrangement links TRBV15 to TRBJ1-5, with TRBD1 matching over 7 bases. Losses at the gene ends were 4 bases for V and 7 bases for J; bases not matched to a gene: 16. Germline-derived CDR1 and CDR2 are LNHNV and YYDKDF (reference sequence). The CDR3 has 17 amino acids. CDR3 residues: CATSNHQGGRGLQPQHF. CDR3 DNA sequence: TGTGCCACCAGCAACCACCAAGGGGGCCGAGGTTTGCAGCCCCAGCATTTT.

V usage is TRBV9 and J usage is TRBJ1-2; D may be TRBD1 (6 bases). V was clipped by 1 base and J by 4 bases, with 23 bases between them. This CDR3 is built from 18 residues. Germline V gene sequence: CDR1 SGDLS, CDR2 YYNGEE. CDR3 in amino acids: CASSVSRTGLMSGYGYTF. CDR3 DNA sequence: TGTGCCAGCAGCGTAAGTCGCACAGGGTTAATGAGTGGCTATGGCTACACCTTC.

This clone came up once. The genes are TRBV7-8 and TRBJ1-6, with 7 bases matching TRBD1. The CDR3 extends over 17 amino acids. Germline V CDR1 and CDR2: SGHVS, FQNEAQ. J was trimmed by 0 bases and V by 6 bases; bases with no gene match: 8. DNA for the CDR3: TGTGCCAGCAGTCTCACTAACAGGGGCTCCTATAATTCACCCCTCCACTTT. It is translated as CASSLTNRGSYNSPLHF.

The chain couples TRBV5-1 to TRBJ2-3; 9 bases are a match to TRBD2. CDR1 and CDR2 (germline): SGHRS, YFSETQ. This CDR3 has 15 residues. J gave up 6 bases and V 1 base, and 6 bases lay outside the gene matches. The CDR3 reads CASSLTGGGADTQYF. The CDR3, as DNA: TGCGCCAGCAGCTTGACTGGCGGGGGGGCGGATACGCAGTATTTT. Full variable domain (rest looked up from reference TRBV5-1 and TRBJ2-3): KAGVTQTPRYLIKTRGQQVTLSCSPISGHRSVSWYQQTPGQGLQFLFEYFSETQRNKGNFPGRFSGRQFSNSRSEMNVSTLELGDSALYLCASSLTGGGADTQYFGPGTRLTVL.

This clone was seen just once. The CDR3 is CASSQAGLGNTIYF. The CDR3 DNA reads as TGTGCCAGCAGCCAAGCAGGTCTTGGAAACACCATATATTTT. The rearrangement links TRBV3-1 (or the pseudogene TRBV3-2) to TRBJ1-3; no firm D call. V was shortened by 1 base and J by 3 bases, with 7 bases between the two germline ends. Germline loops: CDR1 LGHDT, CDR2 YNNKEL (reference sequence). The CDR3 totals 14 residues.

The J gene is TRBJ1-2, the V gene TRBV24-1, with TRBD1 matching over 9 bases. J lost 7 bases, V lost 2 bases, and 4 bases had no gene match. This CDR3 has 14 residues. The germline gives CDR1 KGHDR, CDR2 SFDVKD. The CDR3 sequence is CATSDWDRDTGYTF. CDR3 DNA: TGTGCCACCAGTGATTGGGACAGGGACACTGGCTACACCTTC.

The chain has TRBV2 and TRBJ2-3; D is unclear. Trimming stripped 3 bases from V and 0 bases from J, with 13 bases between. The germline V gene has CDR1 SNHLY and CDR2 FYNNEI. The CDR3 extends over 16 amino acids. CDR3 nucleotides: TGTGCCAGCAGTGAGTTCCTAAGAGCTAGCACAGATACGCAGTATTTT. Encoded protein: CASSEFLRASTDTQYF.

The chain is built from TRBV27 and TRBJ2-7; 8 bases align to TRBD1. This CDR3 contains 13 residues. CDR1 is MNHEY, CDR2 SMNVEV, per germline (reference sequence). Trimming removed 5 bases from V and 4 bases from J; junction bases left unmatched: 4. The CDR3 coding sequence is TGTGCCAGCAGTCGGACAGGGCTTTACGAGCAGTACTTC. Translation gives CASSRTGLYEQYF.

V and J are TRBV11-3 and TRBJ2-7; the match to TRBD2 covers 7 bases. Germline V gives CDR1 SGHNT, CDR2 YENEEA. V lost 5 bases to trimming and J lost 6 bases; unmatched junction nucleotides: 16. The CDR3 has 16 residues. CDR3 sequence reads: CASSARDGTNPSEQYF. The CDR3, as DNA: TGTGCCAGCAGCGCCAGAGACGGGACTAATCCTTCCGAGCAGTACTTC.

The chain recombines TRBV14 with TRBJ2-6; tentative D call: TRBD1 (6 bases). The germline V gene has CDR1 SGHDN and CDR2 FVKESK. This CDR3 spans 15 amino acids. Deletions cut 2 bases from V and 2 bases from J, with 7 bases between. CDR3 protein: CASSQTGTGANVLTF. CDR3 nucleotide sequence: TGTGCCAGCAGCCAAACAGGGACTGGGGCCAACGTCCTGACTTTC. Full variable domain (rest looked up from reference TRBV14 and TRBJ2-6): EAGVTQFPSHSVIEKGQTVTLRCDPISGHDNLYWYRRVMGKEIKFLLHFVKESKQDESGMPNNRFLAERTGGTYSTLKVQPAELEDSGVYFCASSQTGTGANVLTFGAGSRLTVL.

The V and J genes are TRBV5-1 and TRBJ1-1; TRBD1 matches 7 bases. Germline V gene sequence: CDR1 SGHRS, CDR2 YFSETQ. The CDR3 covers 14 residues. With 4 bases clipped from V and 0 bases from J, the junction kept 3 bases outside the gene matches. CDR3 sequence: CASSPGTVNTEAFF. CDR3 DNA: TGCGCCAGCAGCCCCGGGACAGTGAACACTGAAGCTTTCTTT.

The chain employs TRBV20-1 and TRBJ1-5, with 10 bases matching TRBD1. CDR1 is DFQATT and CDR2 is SNEGSKA in the germline V gene (reference sequence). V was pared by 3 bases and J by 1 base, with 3 bases of the junction left unmatched. The CDR3 spans 15 residues. CDR3 nucleotides: TGCAGTGCTAGTGCGGACAGGGGGAGCAATCAGCCCCAGCATTTT. Its translation is CSASADRGSNQPQHF.

This clone was recorded a few times. The chain couples TRBV6-5 to TRBJ2-7; D unclear. The germline CDR1 and CDR2 sequences are MNHEY and SVGAGI. Trimming removed 4 bases from V and 1 base from J, with 8 bases in between. This CDR3 has 13 residues. Here the CDR3 reads CASSFTASYEQYF. CDR3 nucleotide sequence: TGTGCCAGCAGTTTCACAGCTTCCTACGAGCAGTACTTC.

V is TRBV12-3 or TRBV12-4 and J is TRBJ2-5; 10 positions agree with TRBD2. V lost 6 bases to trimming and J lost 5 bases; unmatched junction nucleotides: 3. The CDR3 consists of 13 residues. Here the CDR3 reads CASSLSGGETQYF. CDR3 DNA: TGTGCCAGCAGCCTTAGCGGGGGGGAGACCCAGTACTTC.

This rearrangement joins TRBV7-6 to TRBJ2-1, with 10 bases aligning to TRBD2. Germline lookup yields CDR1 SGHVS and CDR2 FNYEAQ. Trimming took 2 bases from V and 7 from J; bases not matched to a gene: 14. The CDR3 is made up of 18 amino acids. The chain's CDR3 is CASSLTLPLAGAGNEQFF. For the CDR3, the DNA is TGTGCCAGCAGCTTAACGCTTCCCCTAGCGGGGGCGGGGAATGAGCAGTTCTTC.

This clone was recorded only once. The chain carries TRBV3-1 (or the pseudogene TRBV3-2) and TRBJ1-1; D possibly corresponds to TRBD1 (5 bases). The germline V and J ends were trimmed by 4 bases and 4 bases, with 10 bases remaining between them. CDR1 LGHDT and CDR2 YNNKEL come from the germline V gene (reference sequence). The CDR3 consists of 13 residues. CDR3 DNA: TGTGCCAGCAGCCCAAGACAGATCACTGAAGCTTTCTTT. Translating gives CASSPRQITEAFF.

V is TRBV5-1 and J is TRBJ1-5, with TRBD1 matching 8 bases. Germline CDR1 and CDR2: SGHRS and YFSETQ. The CDR3 consists of 14 residues. Trimming took 2 bases from V and 7 from J; bases not matched to a gene: 5. The CDR3 here is CASSLGQGEQPQHF. In nucleotides, the CDR3 is TGCGCCAGCAGCTTAGGACAGGGTGAACAGCCCCAGCATTTT.

The rearrangement links TRBV4-2 to TRBJ1-5; D gene uncertain. CDR3 size: 14 residues. The germline V gene has CDR1 LGHNA and CDR2 YNFKEQ. Trimming removed 0 bases at V and 2 bases at J, with 5 bases between. CDR3 sequence: CASSQETGNQPQHF. In DNA form, the CDR3 reads TGTGCCAGCAGCCAAGAGACTGGCAATCAGCCCCAGCATTTT.

The V call is TRBV14, the J call TRBJ1-6, with a possible D match to TRBD1 (6 bases). Trimming took 3 bases from V and 3 from J, leaving 12 bases between them. CDR3 length: 16 residues. Germline-derived CDR1 and CDR2 are SGHDN and FVKESK. CDR3 in DNA: TGTGCCAGCAGCCACCTGACAGGAGGCTATAATTCACCCCTCCACTTT. Its translation: CASSHLTGGYNSPLHF.

About this clone: Other DNA sequences in this sample translate to the same CDR3. The chain uses TRBV29-1 and TRBJ2-1, with 9 bases that match TRBD2. The V and J ends lost 7 bases and 2 bases, in that order; junction bases with no gene match: 9. The germline gives CDR1 SQVTM, CDR2 ANQGSEA. The CDR3 totals 15 residues. The CDR3 sequence: CSAPGGGGAYNEQFF. In nucleotides, the CDR3 is TGCAGCGCCCCGGGGGGCGGGGGGGCCTACAATGAGCAGTTCTTC.

V usage is TRBV19 and J usage is TRBJ1-6; 11 bases are shared with TRBD1. This CDR3 comprises 17 residues. Looked up from germline, CDR1 is LNHDA and CDR2 is SQIVND (reference sequence). V was clipped by 7 bases and J by 0 bases; unmatched bases: 5. CDR3 sequence (DNA): TGTGCCAGTACTCCTGGGACAGGGGGCTCCTATAATTCACCCCTCCACTTT. Protein: CASTPGTGGSYNSPLHF. Based on the CDR3 plus reference TRBV19 and TRBJ1-6, the full variable domain is DGGITQSPKYLFRKEGQNVTLSCEQNLNHDAMYWYRQDPGQGLRLIYYSQIVNDFQKGDIAEGYSVSREKKESFPLTVTSAQKNPTAFYLCASTPGTGGSYNSPLHFGNGTRLTVT.